This T cell receptor beta chain was recovered during a study of regulatory T cells in long-lasting Graves disease (dated by TCRdb to the early 2020s). About the study as a whole: Newly diagnosed Graves' disease patients had taken antithyroid drugs for less than 3 months. This study used TCR sequencing and RNA sequencing of peripheral blood to compare persistent Graves' disease patients against newly diagnosed Graves' disease patients. The study took place in China and was registered as a clinical trial. A total of about 35 samples underwent TCR sequencing, from around 13 patients with persistent Graves' disease and about 20 patients with newly diagnosed Graves' disease.

Taken with the paper, the label for time point translates to: newly diagnosed GD, antithyroid drugs for less than 3 months. For both TCR sequencing and RNA sequencing, RNA was extracted from PBMCs in TRIzol. The diagnosis of Graves' disease followed American Thyroid Association guidelines. Patients were recruited from an endocrinology department in Xi'an, China. Each patient gave 7 to 9.5 milliliters of peripheral blood, collected in an EDTA anticoagulant tube. Ficoll Paque Plus density gradient separation was used to isolate PBMCs, and no further T cell sorting was done. An Agilent 2100 Bioanalyzer and agarose gel were used to check RNA quality, while a NanoDrop 2000 measured RNA concentration. Overall study outcomes, separate from this receptor: Persistent patients shared more public clonotypes among themselves (around 3,000) than newly diagnosed patients did (about 900). The study examined only peripheral blood because the primary lesion, thyroid tissue, could not be accessed. The authors noted that the small sample size was a limitation that may lower accuracy. Only the TCR beta chain was sequenced and analyzed. Preferential use of TRBV28, TRBJ1-2 and TRBJ2-5 was observed in persistent disease, whereas TRBV20-1 and TRBJ2-1 were favored in newly diagnosed disease. Compared with newly diagnosed patients, patients with persistent Graves' disease had lower TCR Shannon entropy and fewer highly expanded clones, which suggests clonal expansion.

Concerning this clonotype itself: Its antigen is currently not known. Base qualities were left out, and no much larger clone turns up one base away.

The library was prepared using multiplex PCR. The instrument was an Illumina HiSeq 4000. iRepertoire HTBI primers and Arm-PCR amplification of CDR3 regions were used to construct TCR beta libraries. Before sequencing, the PCR products underwent gel purification. For the original study's pipeline: A total of around 59 TRBV and some 15 TRBJ segments were identified across samples and were used for gene usage analysis of CDR3 amino acid clonotypes. Filtered high-quality paired reads were merged into contigs using COPE and FqMerger. BLAST was used to align contigs to IMGT TRBV, TRBD and TRBJ reference genes, and CDR3 was defined according to IMGT. Clonotypes above 0.1% frequency were classified as highly expanded clones. Shannon entropy served as the measure of repertoire diversity, while the Gini coefficient captured V-J evenness. Public clonotypes were defined as clonotypes shared by more than one individual. TCRdb trimmed public reads at Q25 via fastp, called clones via MiXCR and kept in-frame beta chains. Each record represents a unique CDR3 protein, reported with the most common genes and DNA among its rows. The V and J calls here are based on TCRdb, not the publication. In this sample the table shows 620,000 or so distinct CDR3 sequences, approximately 15% of which occur a single time. Roughly 18% of the sample is in the top ten clones.

The germline V gene (reference sequence) sets CDR1 to SEHNR and CDR2 to FQNEAQ. Here V drops 5 bases and J drops 1 base, and the junction holds 11 bases not matched to any gene. The cysteine opens and the phenylalanine closes a CDR3 of 18 amino acids. The retained sequence is limited to the CDR3, 54 bases, with the frame set at the first base. The same data also went into a second study, on T cells in Graves' hyperthyroidism and ophthalmopathy. As the second paper documents: Stable Graves' hyperthyroidism was defined as the absence of progression to ophthalmopathy over 18 months of follow-up. Hyperthyroidism patients were newly diagnosed, with disease duration under 2 months, and aged 18 to 65 years. Patients with uncontrolled infections, other autoimmune diseases, pregnancy or lactation were excluded. Clinical symptoms, serum thyroxine and TRAb, thyroid ultrasound, and orbital computed tomography formed the basis for the diagnoses. The first round of RT-PCR for the TCR CDR3 was performed with the HTBI primer set and the Qiagen OneStep RT-PCR kit. Most expanded thyroid clonotypes (frequency above 0.001) were also detected in blood, suggesting blood repertoires may reflect thyroid immune responses. A 13 V-J signature model separated ophthalmopathy from stable hyperthyroidism, with nearly 90% sensitivity and 81.08% specificity in cross-validation and 80%/75% in testing. During validation, the model predicted progression to ophthalmopathy a median of roughly six months ahead of onset, with almost 71% sensitivity and under 85% specificity. To identify TCR V-J signatures that set the groups apart, the researchers used a discovery cohort of about a hundred patients, made up of around 40 with Graves' ophthalmopathy and about 60 with stable Graves' hyperthyroidism. Prospective prediction of ophthalmopathy was tested in an independent validation cohort of approximately 18 hyperthyroidism patients and 15 to 17 patients who later progressed to ophthalmopathy. For training and testing, the 100 or so patients in the discovery cohort were randomly divided in a 7:3 ratio. Thyroid tissue and blood T-cell repertoires from six Graves' hyperthyroidism patients were also compared in the study. Once sampling was done, hyperthyroidism patients were given methimazole at a starting dose of 30 mg daily, whereas ophthalmopathy patients were given high-dose intravenous methylprednisolone. Libraries were constructed in a second round of multiplex PCR, after which size selection and purification were carried out. Paired-end sequencing of the libraries was performed with 100 bp reads on an Illumina HiSeq2000. Raw data were processed with SOAPnuke, discarding reads with adapters, uncalled bases, mean Phred below 15, or no exact constant-primer or identifier match. High-quality paired reads were merged using COPE v1.2.5, and each unique nucleotide sequence was defined as a clonotype. MiTCR v1.1 was used to align clonotypes to the IMGT TRBV, TRBD and TRBJ reference segments. Analysis was restricted to V-J combinations with a frequency above 0.0001, which covered over 98% of repertoires. A TCS score was defined as the ratio of F50 (clonal expansion) to E x V (chaos), with BLOSUM62-based TCRdist applied between CDR3 peptides within each V-J. Welch's t-statistics and random forest reduced 450 to 600 V-J features to under 15, which were used in a naive Bayes classifier (R e1071). No statistical method was used to set the sample size in advance, and investigators knew the group allocation. According to the paper, TCR Vbeta CDR3 sequencing was carried out on 120 to 150 peripheral blood samples, which came from more than 40 ophthalmopathy, under 80 hyperthyroidism and 17 progressor patients.

The V and J segments used are TRBV7-9 and TRBJ2-4; 10 middle bases align to TRBD2. The sample here was peripheral blood mononuclear cells (PBMCs), taken at new diagnosis, from a patient treated with antithyroid drugs. The receptor was isolated from a woman in her twenties or thirties with Graves disease. Donor details come from another sample of the same person, matched by shared clones. The nucleotides are TGTGCCAGCAGCCGCGGAGCAGCGGGAGGGCCGGCCAAAAACATTCAGTACTTC. It specifies CASSRGAAGGPAKNIQYF.